The text below deals with one T cell receptor beta chain. Its antigen is not identified. From germline, CDR1 is LGHNA and CDR2 YSLEER. The CDR3 length is 16 residues. V dropped 1 base and J dropped 1 base, with 12 bases sitting between them. This record belongs to a study of molecular identifiers for immune sequencing clone quantification. Study at large: Split five ways in replicates, RNA from approximately 20,000 or 100,000 naive CD8 cells had four portions sequenced. Study-level points and caveats: Jurkat TCR RNA that was spiked in from one cell was reportedly detectable among one million naive cells.

Previously described methods and listed TCR primers were used for bulk TCR libraries. From the PCR reads, TCRdb called clonotypes with MiXCR, one entry per CDR3 protein. The sample has about 500,000 distinct CDR3 sequences, about 21% seen once. Each library that profiled naive CD8 cells came from roughly 20,000 to 1,000,000 sorted cells with 10%, 30% or 50% RNA. Sequenced input: naive CD8+ T cells from blood, with Jurkat cell RNA spiked in. Subset of the sample: FACS-sorted CD8+CD4-CCR7+CD45RA+ naive T cells. The sequence came from a human donor in good health. Some libraries in this study had Jurkat cell RNA spiked in. The V gene is TRBV4-3, the J gene TRBJ2-3; the D gene could be TRBD1 or TRBD2 (5 bases each). The CDR3 reads CASSQASTGRTDTQYF. The CDR3 bases are TGCGCCAGCAGCCAAGCCTCCACGGGGCGCACAGATACGCAGTATTTT.